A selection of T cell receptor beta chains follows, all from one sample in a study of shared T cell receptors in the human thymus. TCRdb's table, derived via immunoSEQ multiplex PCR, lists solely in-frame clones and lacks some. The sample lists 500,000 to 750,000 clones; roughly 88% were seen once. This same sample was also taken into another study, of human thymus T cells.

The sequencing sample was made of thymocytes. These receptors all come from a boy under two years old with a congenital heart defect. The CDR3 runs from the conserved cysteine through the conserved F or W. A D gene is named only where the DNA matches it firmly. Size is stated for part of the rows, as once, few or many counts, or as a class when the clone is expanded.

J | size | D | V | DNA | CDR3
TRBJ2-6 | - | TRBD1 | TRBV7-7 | TGTGCCAGCAGCTCATTGACAGGGGACTCGGCTGGGGCCAACGTCCTGACTTTC | CASSSLTGDSAGANVLTF
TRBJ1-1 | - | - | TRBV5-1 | TGCGCCAGCGGGCGGGGGTTGAACACTGAAGCTTTCTTT | CASGRGLNTEAFF
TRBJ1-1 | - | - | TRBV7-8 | TGTGCCAGCAGCTTCTCAGGGGCCGCCTTGTACACTGAAGCTTTCTTT | CASSFSGAALYTEAFF
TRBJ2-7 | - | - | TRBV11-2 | TGTGCCAGCAGCACCAGCTACGAGCAGTACTTC | CASSTSYEQYF
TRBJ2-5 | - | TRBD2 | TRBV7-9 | TGTGCCAGCAGTCGGGGACTAGCGGGAGGCGAGACCCAGTACTTC | CASSRGLAGGETQYF
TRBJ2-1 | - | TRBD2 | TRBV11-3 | TGTGCCAGCAGCTTCAGCGGGAGTTATATGTATGAGCAGTTCTTC | CASSFSGSYMYEQFF
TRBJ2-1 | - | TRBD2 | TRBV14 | TGTGCCAGCAGCCGCTCCGGACTAGCAGACAATGAGCAGTTCTTC | CASSRSGLADNEQFF
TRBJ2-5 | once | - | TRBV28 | TGTGCCAGCAGTTTAACAGGGGGGGCCCAGTACTTC | CASSLTGGAQYF
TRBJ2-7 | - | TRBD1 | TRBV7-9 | TGTGCCAGCAGCTTAGCGCAAGGACAGGGGGTTTACGAGCAGTACTTC | CASSLAQGQGVYEQYF
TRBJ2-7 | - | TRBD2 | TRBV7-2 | TGTGCCAGCAGCCCCCGGACTAGCTACCACGAGCAGTACTTC | CASSPRTSYHEQYF
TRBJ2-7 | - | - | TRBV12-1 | TGTGCCAGCAGCCCTCCCGCGGCTTACTGCTCCTACGAGCAGTACTTC | CASSPPAAYCSYEQYF
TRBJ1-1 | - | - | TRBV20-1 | TGCAGTGCTTCAGGGGCTGCTGAAGCTTTCTTT | CSASGAAEAFF
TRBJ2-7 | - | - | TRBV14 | TGTGCCAGCAGCCAAGAGACGGAGGTCGGCCACGAGCAGTACTTC | CASSQETEVGHEQYF
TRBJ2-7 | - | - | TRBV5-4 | TGTGCCACAAGCAGGGGGGCTTACGAGCAGTACTTC | CATSRGAYEQYF
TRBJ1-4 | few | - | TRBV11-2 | TGTGCCAGCAGCTTAGGTTTAGGGGCCTTTCGTGAAAAACTGTTTTTT | CASSLGLGAFREKLFF
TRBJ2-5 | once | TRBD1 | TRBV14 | TGTGCCAGCAGCGCGCCGGGACAGGAAGAGACCCAGTACTTC | CASSAPGQEETQYF
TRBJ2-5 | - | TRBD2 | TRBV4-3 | TGCGCCAGCAGCCAAGGGCTGGGACTAGCGGGAGGTGGAGAGACCCAGTACTTC | CASSQGLGLAGGGETQYF
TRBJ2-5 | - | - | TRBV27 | TGTGCCAGCAGTTTATGGGGGCGAGAGACCCAGTACTTC | CASSLWGRETQYF
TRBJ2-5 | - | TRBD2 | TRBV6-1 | TGTGCCAGCAGTTCTCCTAGCGGGAGGGAAGAGACCCAGTACTTC | CASSSPSGREETQYF
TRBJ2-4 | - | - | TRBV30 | TGTGCCTGGAGTAAGCCCCAGGGGTTAGCCAAAAACATTCAGTACTTC | CAWSKPQGLAKNIQYF